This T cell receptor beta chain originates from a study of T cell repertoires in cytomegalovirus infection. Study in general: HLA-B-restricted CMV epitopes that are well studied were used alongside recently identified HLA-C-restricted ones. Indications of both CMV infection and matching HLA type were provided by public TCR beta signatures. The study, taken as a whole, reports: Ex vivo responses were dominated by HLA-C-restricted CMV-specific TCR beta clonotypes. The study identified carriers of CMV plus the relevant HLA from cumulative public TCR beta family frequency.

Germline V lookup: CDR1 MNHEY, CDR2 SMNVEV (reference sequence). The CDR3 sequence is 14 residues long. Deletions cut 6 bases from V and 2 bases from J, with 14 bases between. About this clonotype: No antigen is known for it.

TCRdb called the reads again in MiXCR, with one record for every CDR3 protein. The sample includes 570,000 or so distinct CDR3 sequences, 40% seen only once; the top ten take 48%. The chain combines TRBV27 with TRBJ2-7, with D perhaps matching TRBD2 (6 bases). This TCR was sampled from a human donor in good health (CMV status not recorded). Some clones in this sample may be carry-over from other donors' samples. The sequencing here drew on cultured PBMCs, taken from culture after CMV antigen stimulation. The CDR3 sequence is CASRIAEGTYEQYF. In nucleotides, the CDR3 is TGTGCCAGCAGGATAGCGGAGGGAACCTACGAGCAGTACTTC.